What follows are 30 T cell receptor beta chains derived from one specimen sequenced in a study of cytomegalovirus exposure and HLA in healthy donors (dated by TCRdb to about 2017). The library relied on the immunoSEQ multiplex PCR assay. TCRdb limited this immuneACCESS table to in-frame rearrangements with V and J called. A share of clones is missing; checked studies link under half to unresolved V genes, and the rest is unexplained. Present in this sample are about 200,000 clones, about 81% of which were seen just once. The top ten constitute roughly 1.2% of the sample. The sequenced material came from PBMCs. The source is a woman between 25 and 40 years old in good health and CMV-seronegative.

In nucleotides, the CDR3 is TGTGCCTGGAGTACCCTGACAGGAAGTACCAACGAGCAGTACTTC. It specifies CAWSTLTGSTNEQYF. This chain connects TRBV30 to TRBJ2-7, with TRBD1 as a possible D gene (6 bases). CDR1 GTSNPN and CDR2 SVGIG come from the germline V gene (reference sequence). The CDR3 extends over 15 amino acids. V gave up 2 bases and J gave up 5 bases, with 19 bases separating them.

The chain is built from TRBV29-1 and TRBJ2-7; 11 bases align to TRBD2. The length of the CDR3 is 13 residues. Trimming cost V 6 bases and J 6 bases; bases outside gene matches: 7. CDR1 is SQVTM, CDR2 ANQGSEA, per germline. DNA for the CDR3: TGCAGCGTGGCACTAGCGGGGGTGGGCGAGCAGTACTTC. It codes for CSVALAGVGEQYF.

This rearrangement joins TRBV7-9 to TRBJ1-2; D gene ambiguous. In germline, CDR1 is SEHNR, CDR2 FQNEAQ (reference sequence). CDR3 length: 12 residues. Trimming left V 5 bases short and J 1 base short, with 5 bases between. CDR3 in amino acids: CASSAGNYGYTF. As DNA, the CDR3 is TGTGCCAGCAGCGCCGGTAACTATGGCTACACCTTC. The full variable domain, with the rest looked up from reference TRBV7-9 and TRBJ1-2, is DTGVSQNPRHKITKRGQNVTFRCDPISEHNRLYWYRQTLGQGPEFLTYFQNEAQLEKSRLLSDRFSAERPKGSFSTLEIQRTEQGDSAMYLCASSAGNYGYTFGSGTRLTVV.

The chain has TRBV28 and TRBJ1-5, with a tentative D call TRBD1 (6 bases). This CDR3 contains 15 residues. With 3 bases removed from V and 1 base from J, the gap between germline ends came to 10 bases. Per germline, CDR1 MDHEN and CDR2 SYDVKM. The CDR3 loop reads CASSFGQPSNQPQHF. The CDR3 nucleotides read TGTGCCAGCAGTTTTGGACAGCCAAGCAATCAGCCCCAGCATTTT. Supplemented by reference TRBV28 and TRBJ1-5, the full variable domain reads DVKVTQSSRYLVKRTGEKVFLECVQDMDHENMFWYRQDPGLGLRLIYFSYDVKMKEKGDIPEGYSVSREKKERFSLILESASTNQTSMYLCASSFGQPSNQPQHFGDGTRLSIL.

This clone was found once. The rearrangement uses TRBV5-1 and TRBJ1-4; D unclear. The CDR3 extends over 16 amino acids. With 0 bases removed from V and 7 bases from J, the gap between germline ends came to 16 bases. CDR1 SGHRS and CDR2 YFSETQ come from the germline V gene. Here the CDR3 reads CASSLESSGLGEKLFF. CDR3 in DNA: TGCGCCAGCAGCTTGGAGTCCTCAGGATTAGGTGAAAAACTGTTTTTT.

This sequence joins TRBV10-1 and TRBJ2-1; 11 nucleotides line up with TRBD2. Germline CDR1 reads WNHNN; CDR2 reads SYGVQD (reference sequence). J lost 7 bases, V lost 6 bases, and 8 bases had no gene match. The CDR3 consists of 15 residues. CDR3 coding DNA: TGCGCCAGCAGCGTTTCTAGCGGGGGGAGGAATGAGCAGTTCTTC. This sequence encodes CASSVSSGGRNEQFF.

The CDR3 DNA follows: TGTGCCAGCAGCTTGGACGGTACAGCCCAGCCCCAGCATTTT. Its translation: CASSLDGTAQPQHF. V usage is TRBV5-6 and J usage is TRBJ1-5; D gene uncertain. The CDR3 is made up of 14 amino acids. Germline CDR1 and CDR2: SGHDT and YYEEEE. V gave up 0 bases and J gave up 7 bases, with 11 bases separating them.

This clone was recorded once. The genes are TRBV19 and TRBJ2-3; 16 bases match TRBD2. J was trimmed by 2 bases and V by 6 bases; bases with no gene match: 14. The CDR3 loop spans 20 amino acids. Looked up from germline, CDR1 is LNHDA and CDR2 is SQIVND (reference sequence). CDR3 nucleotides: TGTGCCAGTAGCCCGGCGGGACTAGCGGGAGGGCCACTCCTCACAGATACGCAGTATTTT. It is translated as CASSPAGLAGGPLLTDTQYF.

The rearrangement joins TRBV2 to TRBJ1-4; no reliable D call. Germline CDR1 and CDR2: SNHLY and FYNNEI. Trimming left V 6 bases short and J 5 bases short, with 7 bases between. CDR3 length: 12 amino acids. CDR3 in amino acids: CASRSGNEKLFF. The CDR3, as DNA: TGTGCCAGCAGATCCGGGAATGAAAAACTGTTTTTT.

DNA of the CDR3: TGTGCCAGTCGACTAGCGGGAGCCCACGAGCAGTACTTC. This codes for CASRLAGAHEQYF. The chain combines TRBV19 with TRBJ2-7; 12 positions agree with TRBD2. J lost 5 bases, V lost 8 bases, and 4 bases had no gene match. The CDR3 totals 13 residues. Germline loops: CDR1 LNHDA, CDR2 SQIVND (reference sequence).

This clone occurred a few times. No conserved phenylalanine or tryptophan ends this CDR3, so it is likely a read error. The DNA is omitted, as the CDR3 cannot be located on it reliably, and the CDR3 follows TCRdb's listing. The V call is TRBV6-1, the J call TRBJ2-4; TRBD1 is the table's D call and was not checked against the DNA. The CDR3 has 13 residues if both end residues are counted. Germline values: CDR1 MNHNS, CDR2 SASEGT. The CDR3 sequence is CASSEGVTGAVVP.

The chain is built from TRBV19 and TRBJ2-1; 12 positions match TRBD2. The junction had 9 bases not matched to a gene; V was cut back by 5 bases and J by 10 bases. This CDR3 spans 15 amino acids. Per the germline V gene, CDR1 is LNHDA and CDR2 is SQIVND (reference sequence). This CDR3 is CASSVSSGRAGEQFF. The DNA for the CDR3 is TGTGCCAGTAGTGTATCTAGCGGGAGGGCCGGCGAGCAGTTCTTC.

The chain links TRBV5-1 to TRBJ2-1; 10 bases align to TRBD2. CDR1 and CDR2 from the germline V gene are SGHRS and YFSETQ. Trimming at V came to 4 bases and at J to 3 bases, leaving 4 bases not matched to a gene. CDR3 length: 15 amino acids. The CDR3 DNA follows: TGCGCCAGCAGCCTAACTAGCGGGGACTACAATGAGCAGTTCTTC. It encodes CASSLTSGDYNEQFF.

The CDR3 protein is CASSPQGAAMNYEQYF. CDR3 DNA sequence: TGTGCCAGCTCACCCCAGGGGGCCGCCATGAACTACGAGCAGTACTTC. The chain carries TRBV18 and TRBJ2-7, with 8 bases identical to TRBD1. V was clipped by 3 bases and J by 3 bases; unmatched bases: 10. This CDR3 comprises 16 residues. CDR1 and CDR2 (germline): KGHSH, LQKENI.

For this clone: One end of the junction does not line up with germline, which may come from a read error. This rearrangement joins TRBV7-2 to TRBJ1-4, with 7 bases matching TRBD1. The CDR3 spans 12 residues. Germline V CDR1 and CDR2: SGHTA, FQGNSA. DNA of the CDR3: TGTGCCAGCAGCTTAGTGGGGACAGATTATAATTTT. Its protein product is CASSLVGTDYNF.

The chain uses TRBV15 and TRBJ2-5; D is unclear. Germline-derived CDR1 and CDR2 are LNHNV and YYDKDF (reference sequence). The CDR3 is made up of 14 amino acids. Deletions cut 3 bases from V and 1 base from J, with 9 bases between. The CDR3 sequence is CATSSDSSQETQYF. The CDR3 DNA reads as TGTGCCACCAGCAGCGACTCGAGCCAAGAGACCCAGTACTTC.

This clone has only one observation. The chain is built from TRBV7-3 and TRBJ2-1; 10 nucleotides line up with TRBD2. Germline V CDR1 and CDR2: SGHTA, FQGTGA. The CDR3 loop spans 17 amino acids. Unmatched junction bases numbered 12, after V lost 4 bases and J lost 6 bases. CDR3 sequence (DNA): TGTGCCAGCAGCTCCCTTACCGGGACTAGCGCTCGCAATGAGCAGTTCTTC. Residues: CASSSLTGTSARNEQFF.

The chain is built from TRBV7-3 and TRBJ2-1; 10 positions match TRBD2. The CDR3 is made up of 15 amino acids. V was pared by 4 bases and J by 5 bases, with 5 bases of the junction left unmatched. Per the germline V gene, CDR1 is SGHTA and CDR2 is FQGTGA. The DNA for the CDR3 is TGTGCCAGCAGCTCCCCTAGCGGGGGTAACAATGAGCAGTTCTTC. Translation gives CASSSPSGGNNEQFF.

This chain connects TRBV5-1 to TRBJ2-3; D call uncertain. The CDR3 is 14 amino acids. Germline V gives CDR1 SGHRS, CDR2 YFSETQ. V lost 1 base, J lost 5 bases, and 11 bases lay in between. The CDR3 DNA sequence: TGCGCCAGCAGCTTGTCAGGAAACTTAGATACGCAGTATTTT. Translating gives CASSLSGNLDTQYF.

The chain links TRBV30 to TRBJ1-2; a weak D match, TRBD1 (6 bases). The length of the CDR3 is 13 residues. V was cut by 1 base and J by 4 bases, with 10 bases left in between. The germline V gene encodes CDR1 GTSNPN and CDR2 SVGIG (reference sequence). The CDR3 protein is CAWSGQVAYGYTF. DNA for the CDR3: TGTGCCTGGAGTGGACAGGTGGCCTATGGCTACACCTTC. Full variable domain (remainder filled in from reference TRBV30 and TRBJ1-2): SQTIHQWPATLVQPVGSPLSLECTVEGTSNPNLYWYRQAAGRGLQLLFYSVGIGQISSEVPQNLSASRPQDRQFILSSKKLLLSDSGFYLCAWSGQVAYGYTFGSGTRLTVV.

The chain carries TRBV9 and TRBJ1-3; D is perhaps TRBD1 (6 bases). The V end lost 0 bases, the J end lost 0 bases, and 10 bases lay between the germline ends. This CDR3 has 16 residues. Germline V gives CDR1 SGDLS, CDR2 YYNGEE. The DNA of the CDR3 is TGTGCCAGCAGCGTAGCAGGGGCTCCCTCTGGAAACACCATATATTTT. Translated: CASSVAGAPSGNTIYF.

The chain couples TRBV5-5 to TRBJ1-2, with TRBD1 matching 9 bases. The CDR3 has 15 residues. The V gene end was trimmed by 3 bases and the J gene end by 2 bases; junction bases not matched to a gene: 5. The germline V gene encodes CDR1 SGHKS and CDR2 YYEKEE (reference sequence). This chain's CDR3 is CASSSATGGNYGYTF. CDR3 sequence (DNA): TGTGCCAGCAGCTCCGCGACAGGGGGAAACTATGGCTACACCTTC. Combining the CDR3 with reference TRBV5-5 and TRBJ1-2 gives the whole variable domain DAGVTQSPTHLIKTRGQQVTLRCSPISGHKSVSWYQQVLGQGPQFIFQYYEKEERGRGNFPDRFSARQFPNYSSELNVNALLLGDSALYLCASSSATGGNYGYTFGSGTRLTVV.

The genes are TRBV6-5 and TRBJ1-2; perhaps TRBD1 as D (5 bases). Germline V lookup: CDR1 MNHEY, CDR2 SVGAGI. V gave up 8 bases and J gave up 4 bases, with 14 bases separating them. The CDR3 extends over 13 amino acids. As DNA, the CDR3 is TGTGCCAGCGGGGGGGGTGGTTCCTATGGCTACACCTTC. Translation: CASGGGGSYGYTF.

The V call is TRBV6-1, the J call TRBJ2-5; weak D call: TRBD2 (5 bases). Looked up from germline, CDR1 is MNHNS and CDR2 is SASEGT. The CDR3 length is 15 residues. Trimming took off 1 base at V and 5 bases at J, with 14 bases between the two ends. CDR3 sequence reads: CASSEGPGSRETQYF. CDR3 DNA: TGTGCCAGCAGTGAAGGGCCGGGGTCTCGGGAGACCCAGTACTTC.

The CDR3 reads CAWGGQGEQAFF. The CDR3 coding sequence is TGTGCCTGGGGGGGACAGGGGGAACAAGCTTTCTTT. This chain uses TRBV30 with TRBJ1-1, with TRBD1 matching over 11 bases. Germline V lookup: CDR1 GTSNPN, CDR2 SVGIG (reference sequence). This CDR3 contains 12 residues. The V and J ends lost 5 bases and 9 bases, in that order; junction bases with no gene match: 5.

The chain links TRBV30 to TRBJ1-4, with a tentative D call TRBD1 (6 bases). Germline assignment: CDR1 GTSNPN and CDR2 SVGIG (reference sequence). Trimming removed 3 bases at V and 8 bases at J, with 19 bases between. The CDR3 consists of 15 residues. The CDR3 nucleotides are TGTGCCTGGAGCGGCGGGGGCTTGCTGGGGGAAAAACTGTTTTTT. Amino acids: CAWSGGGLLGEKLFF.

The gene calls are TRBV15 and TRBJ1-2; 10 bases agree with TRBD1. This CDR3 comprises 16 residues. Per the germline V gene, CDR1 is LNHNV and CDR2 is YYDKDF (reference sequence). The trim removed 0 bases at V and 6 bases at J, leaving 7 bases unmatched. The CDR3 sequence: CATSRDLTGGQDGYTF. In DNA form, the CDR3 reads TGTGCCACCAGCAGAGATCTGACAGGGGGCCAGGATGGCTACACCTTC.

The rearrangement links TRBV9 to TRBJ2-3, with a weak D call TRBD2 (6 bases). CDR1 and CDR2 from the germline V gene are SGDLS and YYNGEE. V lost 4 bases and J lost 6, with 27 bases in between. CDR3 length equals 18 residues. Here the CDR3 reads CASSSRLLGGANPDTQYF. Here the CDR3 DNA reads TGTGCCAGCAGCTCCCGACTCTTGGGCGGGGCTAACCCCGATACGCAGTATTTT.

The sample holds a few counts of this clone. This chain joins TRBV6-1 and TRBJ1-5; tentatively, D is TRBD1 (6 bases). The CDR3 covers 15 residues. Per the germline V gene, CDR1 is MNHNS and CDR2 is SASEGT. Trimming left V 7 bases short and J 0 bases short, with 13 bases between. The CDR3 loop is CASMAGAYSNQPQHF. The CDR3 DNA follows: TGTGCCAGCATGGCAGGGGCTTATAGCAATCAGCCCCAGCATTTT.

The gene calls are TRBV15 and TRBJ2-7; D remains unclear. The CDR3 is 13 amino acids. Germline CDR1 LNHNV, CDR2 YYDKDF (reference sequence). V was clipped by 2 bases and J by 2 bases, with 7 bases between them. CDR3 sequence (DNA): TGTGCCACCAGCAGACAGAGGCCCTACGAGCAGTACTTC. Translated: CATSRQRPYEQYF.